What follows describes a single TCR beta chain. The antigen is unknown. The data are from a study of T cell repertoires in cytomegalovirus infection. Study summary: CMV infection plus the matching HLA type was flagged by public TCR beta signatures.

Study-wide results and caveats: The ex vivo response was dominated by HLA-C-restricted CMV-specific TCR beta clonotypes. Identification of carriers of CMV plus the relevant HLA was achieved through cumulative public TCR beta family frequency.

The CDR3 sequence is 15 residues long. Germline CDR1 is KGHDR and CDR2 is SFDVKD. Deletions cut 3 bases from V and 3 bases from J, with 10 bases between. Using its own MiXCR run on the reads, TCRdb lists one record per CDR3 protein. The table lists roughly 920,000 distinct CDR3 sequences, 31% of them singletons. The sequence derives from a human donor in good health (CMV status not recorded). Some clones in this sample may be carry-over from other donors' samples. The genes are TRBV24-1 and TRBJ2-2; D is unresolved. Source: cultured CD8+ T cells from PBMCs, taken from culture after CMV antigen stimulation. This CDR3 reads CATSDDQAHTGELFF. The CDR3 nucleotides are TGTGCCACCAGTGATGATCAGGCGCACACCGGGGAGCTGTTTTTT.